One and the same sample provided the 4 T cell receptor beta chains below, sequenced in a study of T cell clonality in common variable immunodeficiency. Study-level findings and limits: In common variable immunodeficiency, TCR beta chains reportedly carried fewer deletions and N-nucleotide insertions.

Antigens of these TCRs are unknown. Produced via immunoSEQ multiplex PCR; TCRdb's table is partial and in-frame only. Observed in the sample are several thousand clones, none of them singletons. Source material: peripheral blood mononuclear cells. The receptor set was obtained from a human donor with common variable immunodeficiency.

This clone was recorded many times. CDR3 DNA, as far as it was read: TGCGCCAGCAGCTTAGGGCATCCCAGCACCTATGGC. Translation: CASSLGHPSTYG. The full CDR3 reads CASSLGHPSTYGYTF. The chain couples TRBV5-1 to TRBJ1-2; D call uncertain. From the germline J gene comes the end of the CDR3, since the read stops 3 residues before it. V was shortened by 2 bases and J by 4 bases, with 15 bases between the two germline ends. Looked up from germline, CDR1 is SGHRS and CDR2 is YFSETQ. The CDR3 has 15 residues.

Sample share makes this clone medium-sized. The CDR3 goes on 3 residues after the read ends, and that part is filled in from the germline J gene. V gene TRBV5-1 combines with J gene TRBJ1-3, with D hard to call. The CDR3 contains 15 residues. Germline V gene lookup returns CDR1 SGHRS and CDR2 YFSETQ. V was trimmed by 2 bases and J by 0 bases, leaving 9 bases between them. The part of the CDR3 DNA that was read is TGCGCCAGCAGCTTTTGGGCCGGCTCTGGAAACACC. Its protein is CASSFWAGSGNT. The complete CDR3 protein is CASSFWAGSGNTIYF.

This clone was recorded at least ten times. Sequencing ends 3 residues short of the CDR3 end; the germline J gene provides the rest. The chain has TRBV10-3 and TRBJ1-3; D possibly corresponds to TRBD1 (6 bases). The CDR3 extends over 14 amino acids. Germline CDR1 is ENHRY and CDR2 is SYGVKD. V lost 5 bases and J 2 bases, leaving 10 bases between the germline ends. CDR3 in amino acids: CAISSGDPGNTIYF. The sequenced part of the CDR3 DNA is TGTGCCATCAGTTCAGGGGACCCTGGAAACACC.

In its sample, this clone is medium-sized. The CDR3 end lies 3 residues beyond the end of the read and is filled in from the germline J gene. The J gene is TRBJ1-2, the V gene TRBV7-6, with unresolved D. Germline V gene sequence: CDR1 SGHVS, CDR2 FNYEAQ. CDR3 length: 13 residues. The CDR3 sequence is CASSPQFAEGYTF. The sequenced part of the CDR3 DNA is TGTGCCAGCAGCCCCCAGTTCGCCGAGGGC.